This TCR beta chain was sequenced in a study of cytomegalovirus exposure and HLA in healthy donors. Study-wide findings and caveats: In an earlier analysis, about 87% or about 30%: the productive usage of most TCR beta V segments.

Worth noting for this clone: Its antigen is as yet unknown.

Vbeta (60) and Jbeta (13) primers were used in the PCR. Profiling relied on immunoSEQ multiplex PCR, and the TCRdb table lists in-frame clones only, not all of them. The sample holds fewer than 140,000 clones, about three quarters seen once. Trimming removed 5 bases from V and 0 bases from J, with 17 bases in between. CDR3 length: 18 residues. The germline CDR1 and CDR2 sequences are MDHEN and SYDVKM. Sequenced sample: PBMCs. This chain joins TRBV28 and TRBJ1-6; D gene unclear. The sequence derives from a boy younger than 18 in good health and CMV-seronegative. In nucleotides, the CDR3 is TGTGCCAGCAGTCCCAGGTGGATGCCGAGCTCCTATAATTCACCCCTCCACTTT. Its translation is CASSPRWMPSSYNSPLHF.